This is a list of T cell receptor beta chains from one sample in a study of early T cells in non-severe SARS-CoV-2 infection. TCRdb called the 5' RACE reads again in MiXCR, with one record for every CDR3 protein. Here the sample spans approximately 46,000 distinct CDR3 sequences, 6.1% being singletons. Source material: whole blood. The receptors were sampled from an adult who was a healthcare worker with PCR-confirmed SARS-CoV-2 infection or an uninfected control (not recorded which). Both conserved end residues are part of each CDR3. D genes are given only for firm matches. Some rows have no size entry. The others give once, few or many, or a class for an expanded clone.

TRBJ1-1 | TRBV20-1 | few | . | CSARLQGRSKSMNTEAFF | TGCAGTGCTAGACTACAGGGTCGGAGTAAATCTATGAACACTGAAGCTTTCTTT
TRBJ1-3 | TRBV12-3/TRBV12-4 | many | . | CASRWDNAGNTIYF | TGTGCCAGCAGGTGGGACAATGCTGGAAACACCATATATTTT
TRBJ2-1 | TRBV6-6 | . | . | CASSPRGGNGEQFF | TGTGCCAGCAGCCCCAGAGGGGGTAATGGTGAGCAGTTCTTC
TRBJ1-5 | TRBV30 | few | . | CAWSPEGGLQPQHF | TGTGCCTGGAGTCCTGAAGGTGGGCTACAGCCCCAGCATTTT
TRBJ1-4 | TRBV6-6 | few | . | CASNTIGDPNGKLFF | TGTGCCAGCAACACCATTGGGGACCCGAACGGAAAACTGTTTTTT
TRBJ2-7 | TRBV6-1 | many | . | CASSSRGQAREQYF | TGTGCCAGCTCCTCACGGGGACAAGCGAGGGAGCAGTACTTC
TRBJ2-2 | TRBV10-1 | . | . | CASRQYPGGELFF | TGCGCCAGCAGACAATACCCCGGCGGGGAGCTGTTTTTT
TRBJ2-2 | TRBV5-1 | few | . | CASSFQPTENTGELFF | TGCGCCAGCAGCTTCCAACCCACAGAAAACACCGGGGAGCTGTTTTTT
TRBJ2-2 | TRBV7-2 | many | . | CASSQRDPRGTGELFF | TGTGCCAGCAGCCAACGGGATCCACGGGGGACCGGGGAGCTGTTTTTT
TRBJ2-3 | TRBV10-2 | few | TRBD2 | CASRPTSGGNTQYF | TGCGCCAGCAGGCCGACTAGCGGGGGTAATACGCAGTATTTT
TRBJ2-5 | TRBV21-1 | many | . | CASSFRGVNQETQYF | TGTGCCAGCAGCTTTCGTGGGGTAAACCAAGAGACCCAGTACTTC
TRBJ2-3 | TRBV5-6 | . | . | CASSLLGGVADTQYF | TGTGCCAGCAGCTTGTTGGGGGGCGTCGCAGATACGCAGTATTTT
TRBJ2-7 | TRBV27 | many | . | CASSPSDTPYEQYF | TGTGCCAGCAGCCCAAGCGACACACCCTACGAGCAGTACTTC
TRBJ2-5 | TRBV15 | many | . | CATSRVSRDETQYF | TGTGCCACCAGCAGAGTAAGCAGAGACGAGACCCAGTACTTC
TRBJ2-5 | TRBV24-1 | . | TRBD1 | CATSGQQETQYF | TGTGCCACCTCGGGACAGCAAGAGACCCAGTACTTC
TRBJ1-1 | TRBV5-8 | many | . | CASARVWGTGGTEAFF | TGTGCCAGCGCGAGGGTATGGGGAACAGGAGGCACTGAAGCTTTCTTT
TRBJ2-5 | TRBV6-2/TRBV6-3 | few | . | CASSYSGGRETQYF | TGTGCCAGCAGTTACTCTGGGGGTCGAGAGACCCAGTACTTC
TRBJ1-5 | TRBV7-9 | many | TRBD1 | CASSDTGGPQHF | TGTGCCAGCAGCGATACAGGGGGGCCCCAGCATTTT
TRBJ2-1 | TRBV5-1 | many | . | CASSTASSSWDEQFF | TGCGCCAGCAGCACGGCTAGCTCCAGTTGGGATGAGCAGTTCTTC
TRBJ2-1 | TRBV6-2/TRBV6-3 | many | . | CASSLAGAGEQFF | TGTGCCAGCAGCCTGGCGGGGGCAGGGGAGCAGTTCTTC
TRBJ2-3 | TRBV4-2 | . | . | CASSQDLRADTQYF | TGTGCCAGCAGCCAAGATTTGCGAGCAGATACGCAGTATTTT
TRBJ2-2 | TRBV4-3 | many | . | CASSQDLSRGNTGELFF | TGCGCCAGCAGCCAAGATTTATCCAGGGGGAACACCGGGGAGCTGTTTTTT
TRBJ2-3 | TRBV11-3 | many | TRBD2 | CASSSRTSGTDTQYF | TGTGCCAGCAGCTCCAGGACTAGCGGCACAGATACGCAGTATTTT
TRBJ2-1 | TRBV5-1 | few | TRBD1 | CASSLPTGGGEQFF | TGCGCCAGCAGCTTACCTACAGGGGGCGGTGAGCAGTTCTTC
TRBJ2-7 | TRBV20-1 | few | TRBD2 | CSASSGVSYEQYF | TGCAGTGCTAGTAGCGGGGTCAGCTACGAGCAGTACTTC
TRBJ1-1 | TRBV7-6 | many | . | CASSLRPGHRGGTEAFF | TGTGCCAGCAGCTTACGCCCTGGACATAGGGGGGGCACTGAAGCTTTCTTT
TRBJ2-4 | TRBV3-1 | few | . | CASSRSGDRVDIQYF | TGTGCCAGCAGCCGTAGCGGAGACCGGGTGGACATTCAGTACTTC
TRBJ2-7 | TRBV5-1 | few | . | CASSLGQAQFSYEQYF | TGCGCCAGCAGCTTGGGACAGGCCCAATTTTCCTACGAGCAGTACTTC
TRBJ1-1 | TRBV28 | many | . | CASSLIIDNTEAFF | TGTGCCAGCAGTTTAATAATAGACAACACTGAAGCTTTCTTT
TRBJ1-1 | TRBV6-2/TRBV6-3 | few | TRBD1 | CATTGTINTEAFF | TGTGCCACGACAGGGACCATAAACACTGAAGCTTTCTTT
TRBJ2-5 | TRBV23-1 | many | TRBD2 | CASSHDPGLAEETQYF | TGCGCCAGCAGTCACGACCCGGGACTAGCGGAAGAGACCCAGTACTTC
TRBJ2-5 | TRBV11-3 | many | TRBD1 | CASSLTGYETQYF | TGTGCCAGCAGCTTGACAGGGTACGAGACCCAGTACTTC
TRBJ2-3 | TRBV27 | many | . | CASSLVGTLTDTQYF | TGTGCCAGCAGTTTGGTGGGGACCCTAACAGATACGCAGTATTTT
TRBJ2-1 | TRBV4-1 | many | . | CASSHTRGAMDNEQFF | TGCGCCAGCAGTCACACCCGGGGCGCCATGGACAATGAGCAGTTCTTC
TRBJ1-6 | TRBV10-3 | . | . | CAISESGSPSSYNSPLHF | TGTGCCATCAGTGAGTCGGGTAGCCCTAGCTCCTATAATTCACCCCTCCACTTT
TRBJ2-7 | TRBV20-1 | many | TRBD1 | CSARRDSPYEQYF | TGCAGTGCCCGCAGGGACAGTCCCTACGAGCAGTACTTC
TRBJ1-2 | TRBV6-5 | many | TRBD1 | CASSLTGGADYGYTF | TGTGCCAGCAGTCTTACAGGGGGCGCGGACTATGGCTACACCTTC
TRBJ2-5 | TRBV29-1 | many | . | CSVGPKRYQETQYF | TGCAGCGTTGGCCCAAAGCGGTACCAAGAGACCCAGTACTTC
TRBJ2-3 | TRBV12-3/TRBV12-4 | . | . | CASQAWGGTDTQYF | TGTGCCAGCCAGGCGTGGGGGGGCACAGATACGCAGTATTTT
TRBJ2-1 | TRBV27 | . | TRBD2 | CASRGAGGPYNEQFF | TGTGCCAGCAGGGGAGCGGGGGGGCCTTACAATGAGCAGTTCTTC
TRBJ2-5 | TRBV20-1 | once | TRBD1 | CSARANRGFVTQYF | TGCAGTGCTAGGGCCAACAGGGGCTTCGTGACCCAGTACTTC
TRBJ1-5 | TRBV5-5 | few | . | CASTHGVGEPQHF | TGTGCCAGCACCCATGGTGTGGGGGAGCCCCAGCATTTT
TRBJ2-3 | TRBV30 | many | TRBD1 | CAWSVGQGPDTQYF | TGTGCCTGGAGTGTAGGACAGGGGCCAGATACGCAGTATTTT
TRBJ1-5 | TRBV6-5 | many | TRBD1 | CASSPTGDFNQPQHF | TGTGCCAGCAGTCCCACAGGGGACTTCAATCAGCCCCAGCATTTT
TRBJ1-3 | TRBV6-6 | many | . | CASSYSSQVSGNTIYF | TGTGCCAGCAGTTACTCGAGTCAGGTCTCTGGAAACACCATATATTTT
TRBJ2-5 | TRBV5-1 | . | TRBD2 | CASSNSGGTETQYF | TGCGCCAGCAGCAATAGCGGGGGGACAGAGACCCAGTACTTC
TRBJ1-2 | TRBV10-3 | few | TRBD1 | CAISGGDRENYGYTF | TGTGCCATCAGTGGAGGGGACAGGGAAAACTATGGCTACACCTTC
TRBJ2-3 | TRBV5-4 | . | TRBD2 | CASSTGTSGAMTDTQYF | TGTGCCAGCAGCACCGGGACTAGCGGGGCAATGACAGATACGCAGTATTTT
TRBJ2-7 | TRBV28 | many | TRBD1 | CASTQGQGRYEQYF | TGTGCCAGCACCCAGGGACAGGGCCGCTACGAGCAGTACTTC